This entry concerns a single T cell receptor (beta chain). This specimen comes from a study of blood T cells in healthy people across ages. Study overall: About one barcoded beta molecule per two T cells came from capture by template switching.

A second PCR, run for about 6 to 11 cycles, used a sample-barcoded 5' primer plus a J-beta primer mix. CDR3-containing paired-end reads numbered at least 2.5 million in each sample. MiXCR, run by TCRdb on the 5' RACE reads, gives a single entry per CDR3 protein. The table records roughly 800,000 distinct CDR3 sequences, 58% of them present only once. At least 6 million PBMCs were isolated per sample. CDR3 length: 17 amino acids. Trimming cost V 6 bases and J 1 base, with 20 bases left between them. The V and J genes are TRBV12-3 or TRBV12-4 and TRBJ2-3, with D possibly TRBD2 on 5 matching bases. The receptor comes from a young man in good health. The sequenced material came from blood. As DNA, the CDR3 is TGTGCCAGCAGCAGAAAGGCGGGTTGGTCTGGCACAGATACGCAGTATTTT. It translates to CASSRKAGWSGTDTQYF.